The clone carrying this T cell receptor (beta chain) was counted between two and nine times. With a J-beta primer mix and a sample-barcoded 5' primer, a second PCR ran roughly 6 to 11 cycles. MiXCR, applied by TCRdb to the 5' RACE reads, yields one record per CDR3 protein. The table shows roughly 1.7 million distinct CDR3 sequences, with almost 35% occurring only once. This CDR3 has 15 residues. The germline CDR1 and CDR2 sequences are SGHDN and FVKESK. The V end lost 2 bases, the J end lost 1 base, and 9 bases lay between the germline ends. The source of the sample is a study of blood T cells in healthy people across ages.

Sample: blood. The rearrangement uses TRBV14 and TRBJ2-1; D may be TRBD1 (6 bases). The TCR sequence derives from a woman under 40 in good health. DNA for the CDR3: TGTGCCAGCAGCCAACTTCAGGGGTCCTACAATGAGCAGTTCTTC. This codes for CASSQLQGSYNEQFF.